The 25 T cell receptor beta chains in this list originate from one sample, sequenced in a study of blood T cell repertoires in COVID-19. Assay: immunoSEQ multiplex PCR; the TCRdb copy retains only in-frame clones and omits some. This sample carries 200,000 to 300,000 clones, roughly 86% of them seen once, and the ten largest clones take roughly 4%. Material for sequencing was peripheral blood. The receptor source for this set is a man in his fifties or sixties with acute or convalescent COVID-19.

CDR3 coding DNA: TGTGCCAGCAGCAAGGGGGGCGCTAGCGGGAGAACCGGGGAGCTGTTTTTT. Protein sequence: CASSKGGASGRTGELFF. This chain links TRBV21-1 with TRBJ2-2; TRBD2, the table's D call, was not compared with the DNA. TRBV21-1 is an annotated pseudogene. The CDR3 covers 17 residues.

This clone was observed once. The CDR3 loop reads CASSPRGGWGYTF. The CDR3 DNA sequence: TGTGCCAGCAGCCCCCGAGGGGGTTGGGGCTACACCTTC. This chain joins TRBV7-9 and TRBJ1-2; TRBD1 might be the D (6 bases). V was shortened by 5 bases and J by 8 bases, with 15 bases between the two germline ends. This CDR3 spans 13 amino acids. Germline V gene sequence: CDR1 SEHNR, CDR2 FQNEAQ (reference sequence).

The chain recombines TRBV5-4 with TRBJ1-2; TRBD1 might be the D (6 bases). Germline V gene sequence: CDR1 SGHNT, CDR2 YYREEE (reference sequence). V lost 0 bases to trimming and J lost 4 bases, with 16 bases between them. The CDR3 length is 16 residues. CDR3 coding DNA: TGTGCCAGCAGCTTGGGGCCTACAGGGATGGTCTATGGCTACACCTTC. It yields the protein CASSLGPTGMVYGYTF.

This rearrangement joins TRBV5-1 to TRBJ1-1; 7 bases fit TRBD1. Looked up from germline, CDR1 is SGHRS and CDR2 is YFSETQ. The junction had 6 bases not matched to a gene; V was cut back by 2 bases and J by 5 bases. The CDR3 consists of 14 residues. CDR3 in DNA: TGCGCCAGCAGCTTCAGGGGGACGGGGACTGAAGCTTTCTTT. Protein product: CASSFRGTGTEAFF.

The V and J genes are TRBV19 and TRBJ1-5; 10 nucleotides line up with TRBD1. Germline V lookup: CDR1 LNHDA, CDR2 SQIVND (reference sequence). The CDR3 is made up of 17 amino acids. Losses at the gene ends were 5 bases for V and 6 bases for J; bases not matched to a gene: 13. CDR3 DNA sequence: TGTGCCAGTAGTTCGTTATCCGCTGACAGGGGGCTTCAGCCCCAGCATTTT. This encodes CASSSLSADRGLQPQHF.

The chain recombines TRBV3-1 (or the pseudogene TRBV3-2) with TRBJ1-1; possible D gene TRBD1, 5 bases. Trimming removed 6 bases from V and 8 bases from J, with 19 bases in between. CDR3 length equals 14 residues. Germline V CDR1 and CDR2: LGHDT, YNNKEL (reference sequence). The CDR3 is CASSITQGNSEAFF. CDR3 nucleotides: TGTGCCAGCAGTATAACCCAGGGTAACTCGGAAGCTTTCTTT.

The CDR3 here is CASRTGYGYTF. The CDR3, as DNA: TGTGCCAGCAGAACAGGTTATGGCTACACCTTC. This chain connects TRBV6-5 to TRBJ1-2; TRBD1 might be the D (5 bases). The CDR3 extends over 11 amino acids. Trimming removed 6 bases from V and 5 bases from J, with 7 bases in between. Germline assignment: CDR1 MNHEY and CDR2 SVGAGI.

The sample holds one count of this clone. The chain couples TRBV6-4 to TRBJ1-2, with D perhaps matching TRBD1 (5 bases). The length of the CDR3 is 14 residues. Germline-derived CDR1 and CDR2 are MRHNA and SNTAGT. V was cut by 0 bases and J by 8 bases, with 13 bases left in between. As DNA, the CDR3 is TGTGCCAGCAGTGACTCCTCAGGGTCACTAGGCTACACCTTC. Its protein product is CASSDSSGSLGYTF.

This clone was detected once. This chain connects TRBV7-3 to TRBJ1-2; 9 positions match TRBD1. The CDR3 extends over 15 amino acids. Germline V lookup: CDR1 SGHTA, CDR2 FQGTGA. The trim removed 5 bases at V and 7 bases at J, leaving 11 bases unmatched. This CDR3 reads CASSPGRDRVAGYTF. DNA for the CDR3: TGTGCCAGCAGCCCAGGCCGGGACAGGGTCGCTGGCTACACCTTC.

The chain uses TRBV2 and TRBJ1-2, with D possibly TRBD1 on 6 matching bases. Germline CDR1 is SNHLY and CDR2 is FYNNEI. The ends were cut back, 1 base at V and 5 bases at J, with 14 bases in the middle. The CDR3 has 15 amino acids. The DNA for the CDR3 is TGTGCCAGCAGTGAAGACAGGGCCGACGGATATGGCTACACCTTC. Its translation is CASSEDRADGYGYTF.

This chain joins TRBV7-8 and TRBJ1-6; TRBD1 matches at 8 bases. CDR1 and CDR2 (germline): SGHVS, FQNEAQ. V shed 1 base, J shed 7 bases, and the junction held 6 bases outside the gene matches. The CDR3 loop spans 16 amino acids. The CDR3 sequence is CASSLGRTGQNSPLHF. In DNA, the CDR3 is TGTGCCAGCAGCTTAGGGCGGACAGGGCAGAATTCACCCCTCCACTTT.

This chain connects TRBV7-2 to TRBJ2-1; TRBD2 matches 8 bases. The CDR3 totals 14 residues. Trimming removed 6 bases from V and 1 base from J; junction bases left unmatched: 2. Germline V gene sequence: CDR1 SGHTA, CDR2 FQGNSA. CDR3 DNA sequence: TGTGCCAGCAGAAGCGGGGGATCCTACAATGAGCAGTTCTTC. Its protein product is CASRSGGSYNEQFF.

This clone was seen just once. The genes are TRBV6-5 and TRBJ2-7, with 8 bases that match TRBD1. Germline lookup yields CDR1 MNHEY and CDR2 SVGAGI. V shed 5 bases and J 4 bases; nucleotides not matched to a gene: 7. The length of the CDR3 is 14 residues. In nucleotides, the CDR3 is TGTGCCAGCAGTCACCGGACAGGGCTATACGAGCAGTACTTC. Translating it yields CASSHRTGLYEQYF.

J is TRBJ1-6 and V is TRBV9; perhaps TRBD1 as D (6 bases). The V gene lost 4 bases and the J gene lost 6 bases, with 14 bases spanning the gap. CDR3 length: 15 amino acids. Germline CDR1 SGDLS, CDR2 YYNGEE. The CDR3 protein is CASSLETGPNSPLHF. CDR3 DNA: TGTGCCAGCAGCCTTGAGACAGGTCCTAATTCACCCCTCCACTTT.

This rearrangement joins TRBV27 to TRBJ1-1, with 7 nucleotides matching TRBD1. J was trimmed by 8 bases and V by 6 bases; bases with no gene match: 9. Per germline, CDR1 MNHEY and CDR2 SMNVEV (reference sequence). The CDR3 runs 13 residues. DNA for the CDR3: TGTGCCAGCAGCCTCGCCCGGGACAGAGAAGCTTTCTTT. It codes for CASSLARDREAFF.

The chain has TRBV19 and TRBJ1-1; D remains ambiguous. The CDR3 is made up of 12 amino acids. Deletions cut 5 bases from V and 3 bases from J, with 7 bases between. Germline V lookup: CDR1 LNHDA, CDR2 SQIVND (reference sequence). The CDR3, as DNA: TGTGCCAGTAGTGCTTCAGACACTGAAGCTTTCTTT. This codes for CASSASDTEAFF.

The chain joins TRBV6-5 to TRBJ1-2; perhaps TRBD1 as D (6 bases). Germline CDR1 reads MNHEY; CDR2 reads SVGAGI. V lost 8 bases to trimming and J lost 4 bases, with 20 bases between them. The CDR3 length is 15 residues. CDR3 loop: CASVPGAVIFYGYTF. The DNA of the CDR3 is TGTGCCAGCGTCCCAGGGGCGGTTATTTTCTATGGCTACACCTTC.

V is TRBV19 and J is TRBJ1-5, with D tentatively TRBD1 (6 bases). Germline V gene data show CDR1 as LNHDA and CDR2 as SQIVND (reference sequence). The CDR3 has 13 amino acids. V lost 7 bases, J lost 5 bases, and 12 bases lay in between. CDR3 loop: CASKRQVDQPQHF. CDR3 sequence (DNA): TGTGCCAGTAAGCGACAGGTGGATCAGCCCCAGCATTTT.

The rearrangement joins TRBV18 to TRBJ2-5, with TRBD1 identical over 9 bases. The V segment lost 6 bases and the J segment 5 bases; nucleotides outside the gene matches: 13. Germline V lookup: CDR1 KGHSH, CDR2 LQKENI. The length of the CDR3 is 16 residues. The CDR3 spells CASSRSIGTGLETQYF. CDR3 DNA: TGTGCCAGCTCCCGGTCAATAGGGACAGGGTTGGAGACCCAGTACTTC.

Written as DNA, the CDR3 is TGTGCCAGCAGTCCGGGGACAGGCCGTCTGGCTTTCTTT. This gives the protein CASSPGTGRLAFF. This chain links TRBV12-3 or TRBV12-4 with TRBJ1-1; TRBD1 matches at 8 bases. Losses at the gene ends were 5 bases for V and 11 bases for J; bases not matched to a gene: 10. The CDR3 contains 13 residues.

Only one count was recorded for this clone. The gene calls are TRBV7-3 and TRBJ2-1; D is perhaps TRBD2 (7 bases). From germline, CDR1 is SGHTA and CDR2 FQGTGA. V lost 4 bases and J lost 4, with 14 bases in between. The CDR3 spans 15 residues. CDR3 nucleotide sequence: TGTGCCAGCAGCTCGACGGGGGGCCGGTACAATGAGCAGTTCTTC. Amino acid sequence: CASSSTGGRYNEQFF. The full variable domain, in which reference TRBV7-3 and TRBJ2-1 provide the parts outside the CDR3, is GAGVSQTPSNKVTEKGKYVELRCDPISGHTALYWYRQSLGQGPEFLIYFQGTGAADDSGLPNDRFFAVRPEGSVSTLKIQRTERGDSAVYLCASSSTGGRYNEQFFGPGTRLTVL.

The rearrangement joins TRBV19 to TRBJ1-1; D is ambiguous. Germline CDR1 reads LNHDA; CDR2 reads SQIVND (reference sequence). CDR3 length: 14 residues. Between the trimmed V and J ends, which lost 3 bases and 1 base, there was a span of 9 bases. This CDR3 reads CASSIPQENTEAFF. The CDR3 DNA reads as TGTGCCAGTAGTATCCCCCAGGAGAACACTGAAGCTTTCTTT.

This chain uses TRBV30 with TRBJ1-4, with 10 bases identical to TRBD1. V shed 5 bases, J shed 8 bases, and the junction held 5 bases outside the gene matches. This CDR3 region has 13 residues. From germline, CDR1 is GTSNPN and CDR2 SVGIG (reference sequence). CDR3 nucleotide sequence: TGTGCCTGGGACAGGGGGCGACGGGAAAAACTGTTTTTT. This sequence encodes CAWDRGRREKLFF.

In its sample, this clone was seen once. The V call is TRBV7-9, the J call TRBJ1-2; the D gene is possibly TRBD1 (5 bases). CDR3 length equals 13 residues. Deletions cut 5 bases from V and 6 bases from J, with 13 bases between. Looked up from germline, CDR1 is SEHNR and CDR2 is FQNEAQ (reference sequence). DNA of the CDR3: TGTGCCAGCAGCCTACCGGGGGAACATGGCTACACCTTC. Translating it yields CASSLPGEHGYTF.

The chain couples TRBV11-3 to TRBJ1-1; D gene uncertain. There are 13 residues in the CDR3. V lost 1 base and J lost 6, with 9 bases in between. Germline V gene lookup returns CDR1 SGHNT and CDR2 YENEEA. CDR3 sequence: CASSLVAGSEAFF. In nucleotides, the CDR3 is TGTGCCAGCAGCTTAGTGGCTGGCTCTGAAGCTTTCTTT.